These 16 T cell receptor beta chains share one sample of origin, sequenced in a study of CD8 T cells in ankylosing spondylitis. TCRdb ran MiXCR on the 5' RACE reads and lists one entry per CDR3 protein. The sample holds a few hundred thousand distinct CDR3 sequences; 10% to 15% are singletons and the top ten take almost 7%. Study results and limitations: Blood of patients with ankylosing spondylitis appeared to be characterized by a TCR beta motif of several highly homologous variants.

These receptors have no identified antigens. Sequencing input: blood, either unsorted or a sorted T cell fraction (not recorded which). The source is a male donor with ankylosing spondylitis.

In this sample, this clonotype turned up many times. The chain couples TRBV7-9 to TRBJ1-1; D possibly corresponds to TRBD1 (5 bases). CDR3 length: 14 amino acids. The V and J ends lost 4 bases and 3 bases respectively, with 12 bases between them. Germline V lookup: CDR1 SEHNR, CDR2 FQNEAQ (reference sequence). CDR3: CASSSVQGDTEAFF. The CDR3 coding sequence is TGTGCCAGCAGCTCAGTTCAGGGCGACACTGAAGCTTTCTTT.

This chain connects TRBV10-3 to TRBJ2-1; TRBD1 agrees at 9 bases. CDR1 and CDR2 from the germline V gene are ENHRY and SYGVKD. This CDR3 contains 16 residues. V was clipped by 4 bases and J by 10 bases; unmatched bases: 14. The CDR3 DNA follows: TGTGCCATCAGTGGGGATACCGGGACAGGGTCAAACGAGCAGTTCTTC. Translating gives CAISGDTGTGSNEQFF.

The chain joins TRBV12-3 or TRBV12-4 to TRBJ2-5; 10 nucleotides line up with TRBD1. The CDR3 contains 16 residues. With V trimmed by 5 bases and J by 0 bases, 6 bases remained unmatched. The CDR3 here is CASSKGTGVDQETQYF. The DNA of the CDR3 is TGTGCCAGCAGTAAGGGGACAGGGGTTGACCAAGAGACCCAGTACTTC.

The sample holds many counts of this clonotype. The chain carries TRBV24-1 and TRBJ2-1; D is ambiguous. There are 16 residues in the CDR3. Germline lookup yields CDR1 KGHDR and CDR2 SFDVKD. V was pared by 4 bases and J by 0 bases, with 12 bases between. This CDR3 reads CATSDHAQSSYNEQFF. The CDR3 coding sequence is TGTGCCACCAGTGACCACGCTCAGAGCTCCTACAATGAGCAGTTCTTC.

This clonotype was observed a few times. J is TRBJ2-1 and V is TRBV27; TRBD1 aligns across 12 bases. The V segment lost 6 bases and the J segment 0 bases; nucleotides outside the gene matches: 6. This CDR3 region has 17 residues. CDR1 is MNHEY and CDR2 is SMNVEV in the germline V gene (reference sequence). The CDR3: CASRGTGGSGSYNEQFF. Here the CDR3 DNA reads TGTGCCAGCAGGGGGACAGGGGGCTCTGGCTCCTACAATGAGCAGTTCTTC.

In its sample, this clonotype was seen many times. The chain couples TRBV10-2 to TRBJ2-6; possibly TRBD2 for D (6 bases). This CDR3 spans 16 amino acids. Between the trimmed V and J ends, which lost 0 bases and 4 bases, there was a span of 10 bases. Germline V gene lookup returns CDR1 WSHSY and CDR2 SAAADI. As DNA, the CDR3 is TGCGCCAGCAGTGAGTCTTGGAGGGACGGGGCCAACGTCCTGACTTTC. Its protein product is CASSESWRDGANVLTF.

In its sample, this clonotype was seen a few times. The chain has TRBV6-5 and TRBJ1-4, with D uncertain. Trimming removed 1 base at V and 6 bases at J, with 9 bases between. This CDR3 region has 14 residues. In germline, CDR1 is MNHEY, CDR2 SVGAGI. CDR3: CASSYFWGDEKLFF. In nucleotides, the CDR3 is TGTGCCAGCAGTTACTTCTGGGGAGATGAAAAACTGTTTTTT.

This clonotype was detected a few times. This sequence joins TRBV3-1 and TRBJ1-2, with D possibly TRBD1 on 6 matching bases. The CDR3 extends over 15 amino acids. Germline V gives CDR1 LGHDT, CDR2 YNNKEL (reference sequence). Trimming shortened V by 4 bases and J by 0 bases, and 12 bases separated the two germline ends. The CDR3 DNA is TGTGCCAGCAGCCCCTCACAGGGTTCTAACTATGGCTACACCTTC. This sequence encodes CASSPSQGSNYGYTF.

The genes are TRBV3-1 and TRBJ1-1; no clear D gene. The CDR3 is 16 amino acids. Germline V lookup: CDR1 LGHDT, CDR2 YNNKEL (reference sequence). Trimming left V 1 base short and J 0 bases short, with 12 bases between. CDR3 sequence: CASSQGHGRMNTEAFF. The CDR3 DNA reads TGTGCCAGCAGCCAAGGTCATGGGCGGATGAACACTGAAGCTTTCTTT.

Many counts were recorded for this clonotype. This sequence joins TRBV12-3 or TRBV12-4 and TRBJ1-6; TRBD1 might be the D (5 bases). The V and J ends lost 1 base and 7 bases respectively, with 11 bases between them. The CDR3 spans 15 residues. CDR3 region: CASSLVAGRNSPLHF. CDR3 coding DNA: TGTGCCAGCAGTTTAGTTGCAGGGAGGAATTCACCCCTCCACTTT.

The chain's CDR3 is CASSPTWGNSPLHF. CDR3 bases: TGTGCCAGCAGCCCAACTTGGGGTAATTCACCCCTCCACTTT. This chain links TRBV5-5 with TRBJ1-6; D call uncertain. The CDR3 totals 14 residues. Trimming pared 4 bases from V and 6 bases from J, leaving 11 bases between. CDR1 and CDR2 from the germline V gene are SGHKS and YYEKEE (reference sequence).

J is TRBJ2-5 and V is TRBV10-3; 7 nucleotides line up with TRBD2. The V gene's germline CDR1 is ENHRY and CDR2 SYGVKD. The CDR3 has 13 amino acids. V trimming: 5 bases; J trimming: 4 bases; junction bases outside the gene matches: 4. The CDR3 sequence is CAISPGLGETQYF. The CDR3 DNA follows: TGTGCCATCAGTCCTGGACTAGGAGAGACCCAGTACTTC.

Only a few counts were recorded for this clonotype. In nucleotides, the CDR3 is TGTGCCAGCAGCTCCGGACTAGCGGGTCTGTCCACAGATACGCAGTATTTT. Protein product: CASSSGLAGLSTDTQYF. V gene TRBV11-2 combines with J gene TRBJ2-3, with TRBD2 identical over 11 bases. Trimming at V came to 4 bases and at J to 2 bases, leaving 8 bases not matched to a gene. The length of the CDR3 is 17 residues. Germline-derived CDR1 and CDR2 are SGHAT and FQNNGV.

V usage is TRBV30 and J usage is TRBJ1-2; D ambiguous. CDR3 length equals 13 residues. Germline assignment: CDR1 GTSNPN and CDR2 SVGIG (reference sequence). Trimming stripped 4 bases from V and 8 bases from J, with 17 bases between. For the CDR3, the DNA is TGTGCCTGGAATCCTGGGCCCCGGGAGGGCTACACCTTC. This encodes CAWNPGPREGYTF.

The chain employs TRBV12-3 or TRBV12-4 and TRBJ2-3; TRBD2 is a possible D gene (6 bases). Between the trimmed V and J ends, which lost 3 bases and 2 bases, there was a span of 18 bases. There are 17 residues in the CDR3. This chain's CDR3 is CASSFASGTANTDTQYF. The CDR3 DNA follows: TGTGCCAGCAGTTTTGCTTCCGGGACTGCTAACACAGATACGCAGTATTTT.

The chain has TRBV12-3 or TRBV12-4 and TRBJ1-1, with TRBD1 identical over 8 bases. CDR3 length: 13 amino acids. After removal of 6 bases from V and 4 bases from J, the junction contained 4 bases not matched to a gene. The CDR3 nucleotides read TGTGCCAGCAGACAGGGGGGTTTCACTGAAGCTTTCTTT. It is translated as CASRQGGFTEAFF.